These 29 T cell receptor beta chains came from one sample sequenced in a study of blood T cell repertoires in COVID-19. TCRdb's copy holds only in-frame clones and misses some; the assay was immunoSEQ multiplex PCR. Of about 160,000 clones listed, approximately 85% were seen once; the top ten hold around 6.9%. The sequenced sample consisted of peripheral blood. Receptor source: an elderly man with COVID-19, enrolled during active disease.

The gene calls are TRBV6-1 and TRBJ1-6; D perhaps matches TRBD1 (6 bases). V lost 6 bases to trimming and J lost 8 bases, with 14 bases between them. The germline V gene has CDR1 MNHNS and CDR2 SASEGT. The CDR3 consists of 14 residues. The DNA for the CDR3 is TGTGCCAGCAGCACACCAGGGGATTATTCACCCCTCCACTTT. Translating it yields CASSTPGDYSPLHF.

This chain joins TRBV6-1 and TRBJ1-1, with D perhaps TRBD1 (6 bases). The CDR3 covers 14 residues. CDR1 and CDR2 (germline): MNHNS, SASEGT. The V end was cut by 6 bases, the J end by 4 bases, with 15 bases between. DNA for the CDR3: TGTGCCAGCAGGACCAACAGGGATCTCACTGAAGCTTTCTTT. As protein: CASRTNRDLTEAFF.

This sequence joins TRBV12-5 and TRBJ1-2, with D tentatively TRBD1 (5 bases). The CDR3 runs to 13 residues. V lost 5 bases, J lost 6 bases, and 13 bases lay in between. CDR1 and CDR2 from the germline V gene are LGHNT and FRNRAP. The CDR3 DNA sequence: TGTGCTAGTGGTCTGGACACAATCCATGGCTACACCTTC. This translates into CASGLDTIHGYTF.

V gene TRBV27 combines with J gene TRBJ2-7; 10 bases map to TRBD1. In germline, CDR1 is MNHEY, CDR2 SMNVEV (reference sequence). V trimming: 5 bases; J trimming: 2 bases; junction bases outside the gene matches: 3. This CDR3 is built from 14 residues. CDR3 region: CASSRTGGAYEQYF. CDR3 bases: TGTGCCAGCAGTCGGACAGGGGGAGCCTACGAGCAGTACTTC.

This chain joins TRBV13 and TRBJ1-2; 9 nucleotides line up with TRBD1. Germline assignment: CDR1 PRHDT and CDR2 FYEKMQ (reference sequence). Losses at the gene ends were 4 bases for V and 4 bases for J; bases not matched to a gene: 13. The CDR3 has 17 amino acids. CDR3 residues: CASSSKGTGPLLYGYTF. The CDR3 DNA reads as TGTGCCAGCAGCTCTAAGGGGACAGGGCCGCTCCTCTATGGCTACACCTTC.

This clone was recorded only once. The V and J genes are TRBV11-2 and TRBJ2-7, with D perhaps TRBD2 (6 bases). Germline lookup yields CDR1 SGHAT and CDR2 FQNNGV. Trimming shortened V by 7 bases and J by 4 bases, and 8 bases separated the two germline ends. CDR3 size: 11 residues. The CDR3 is CASMSGYEQYF. CDR3 nucleotide sequence: TGTGCCAGCATGAGCGGGTACGAGCAGTACTTC.

This rearrangement joins TRBV4-3 to TRBJ1-5, with D possibly matching TRBD1 (5 bases). Germline CDR1 is LGHNA and CDR2 is YSLEER. V gave up 9 bases and J gave up 2 bases, with 20 bases separating them. This CDR3 spans 16 amino acids. The CDR3 spells CARPERAGVGNQPQHF. The CDR3 coding sequence is TGCGCCAGGCCAGAGCGTGCGGGGGTCGGCAATCAGCCCCAGCATTTT.

This clone appeared a few times. V gene TRBV5-1 combines with J gene TRBJ1-1; no clear D. CDR3 length: 13 residues. The V gene's germline CDR1 is SGHRS and CDR2 YFSETQ. Trimming left V 3 bases short and J 0 bases short, with 6 bases between. CDR3 nucleotides: TGCGCCAGCAGCTCCCCTATGAACACTGAAGCTTTCTTT. Translating it yields CASSSPMNTEAFF.

This chain joins TRBV6-6 and TRBJ1-1; 7 nucleotides line up with TRBD1. Germline V lookup: CDR1 MNHNY, CDR2 SVGAGI (reference sequence). V was pared by 5 bases and J by 6 bases, with 12 bases of the junction left unmatched. The CDR3 is 15 residues long. The CDR3 region is CASSDTGAGKAEAFF. The CDR3 DNA follows: TGTGCCAGCAGTGATACAGGGGCGGGTAAGGCTGAAGCTTTCTTT.

V usage is TRBV29-1 and J usage is TRBJ2-2; D tentatively reads TRBD1 or TRBD2 (6 bases each). This CDR3 has 13 amino acids. V gave up 7 bases and J gave up 7 bases, with 16 bases separating them. CDR1 is SQVTM and CDR2 is ANQGSEA in the germline V gene. CDR3 loop: CSAGAGRNGELFF. DNA of the CDR3: TGCAGCGCGGGGGCAGGAAGGAACGGGGAGCTGTTTTTT.

The chain recombines TRBV3-1 (or the pseudogene TRBV3-2) with TRBJ2-1, with TRBD2 identical over 9 bases. V was clipped by 1 base and J by 7 bases; unmatched bases: 5. The CDR3 length is 15 residues. Germline assignment: CDR1 LGHDT and CDR2 YNNKEL (reference sequence). Written as DNA, the CDR3 is TGTGCCAGCAGCCAAGGGGCTAGCGGGGCTAATGAGCAGTTCTTC. This codes for CASSQGASGANEQFF.

The rearrangement uses TRBV10-3 and TRBJ1-2; the D gene is possibly TRBD1 (5 bases). Per germline, CDR1 ENHRY and CDR2 SYGVKD. Trimming left V 3 bases short and J 7 bases short, with 12 bases between. This CDR3 is built from 13 residues. The CDR3 nucleotides are TGTGCCATCAGTGATGGCAGGGCGTTTGGCTACACCTTC. Translated: CAISDGRAFGYTF.

This sequence joins TRBV7-9 and TRBJ2-1; 12 nucleotides align to TRBD2. This CDR3 comprises 15 residues. V was clipped by 5 bases and J by 5 bases; unmatched bases: 4. From germline, CDR1 is SEHNR and CDR2 FQNEAQ (reference sequence). The CDR3 nucleotides are TGTGCCAGCAGCCCGCGACTAGCGGGGGACAATGAGCAGTTCTTC. Its translation is CASSPRLAGDNEQFF.

The V and J genes are TRBV6-5 and TRBJ1-1, with TRBD1 matching 12 bases. V was clipped by 6 bases and J by 14 bases; unmatched bases: 7. There are 12 residues in the CDR3. Germline loops: CDR1 MNHEY, CDR2 SVGAGI. CDR3 DNA sequence: TGTGCCAGCAGCCCCGGGACAGGGGGCTTATTCTTT. It yields the protein CASSPGTGGLFF.

The chain has TRBV4-1 and TRBJ1-2; 7 bases line up with TRBD1. V shed 3 bases and J 4 bases; nucleotides not matched to a gene: 17. CDR3 size: 18 residues. The germline CDR1 and CDR2 sequences are MGHRA and YSYEKL. The CDR3 here is CASSHTIGGGAGLYGYTF. Here the CDR3 DNA reads TGCGCCAGCAGCCACACGATAGGAGGGGGCGCTGGGCTCTATGGCTACACCTTC.

The chain recombines TRBV6-6 with TRBJ1-2; TRBD1 agrees at 7 bases. J was trimmed by 8 bases and V by 2 bases; bases with no gene match: 11. The CDR3 consists of 15 residues. CDR1 is MNHNY and CDR2 is SVGAGI in the germline V gene (reference sequence). CDR3 nucleotide sequence: TGTGCCAGCAGTTACACGGGACAGCTGAGGCGGGGCTACACCTTC. Translation gives CASSYTGQLRRGYTF.

This clone was seen a single time. The chain employs TRBV6-5 and TRBJ2-2; D may be TRBD1 (5 bases). The CDR3 is 13 amino acids. Germline CDR1 is MNHEY and CDR2 is SVGAGI. The V and J ends lost 7 bases and 4 bases respectively, with 10 bases between them. CDR3 coding DNA: TGTGCCAGCACGCCCCAGGGCACCGGGGAGCTGTTTTTT. It is translated as CASTPQGTGELFF.

V is TRBV10-3 and J is TRBJ1-6; maybe TRBD1 (5 bases). This CDR3 spans 14 amino acids. The V end was cut by 6 bases, the J end by 6 bases, with 12 bases between. Germline V gene sequence: CDR1 ENHRY, CDR2 SYGVKD. CDR3 sequence (DNA): TGTGCCATCAGGGCGACAGAGAGTAATTCACCCCTCCACTTT. Its protein is CAIRATESNSPLHF.

This clone has a handful of counts. This sequence joins TRBV11-3 and TRBJ1-2, with 8 bases fitting TRBD1. Trimming cost V 0 bases and J 7 bases; bases outside gene matches: 7. CDR1 and CDR2 from the germline V gene are SGHNT and YENEEA. The CDR3 is made up of 15 amino acids. The CDR3 loop is CASSLDGQGSGGYTF. The CDR3 bases are TGTGCCAGCAGCTTAGACGGACAGGGATCGGGTGGCTACACCTTC. Using reference TRBV11-3 and TRBJ1-2 for the parts outside the CDR3, the full variable domain is EAGVVQSPRYKIIEKKQPVAFWCNPISGHNTLYWYLQNLGQGPELLIRYENEEAVDDSQLPKDRFSAERLKGVDSTLKIQPAELGDSAVYLCASSLDGQGSGGYTFGSGTRLTVV.

The rearrangement links TRBV5-1 to TRBJ2-1, with D possibly TRBD2 on 5 matching bases. The CDR3 has 15 residues. V was trimmed by 0 bases and J by 6 bases, leaving 13 bases between them. The germline CDR1 and CDR2 sequences are SGHRS and YFSETQ. As DNA, the CDR3 is TGCGCCAGCAGCTTGGCCCGGGATGTATTCAATGAGCAGTTCTTC. It translates to CASSLARDVFNEQFF.

The CDR3 region has the DNA TGTGCCAGCAGCGAGGGAGGGGACTACGAGCAGTACTTC. Its translation is CASSEGGDYEQYF. The chain combines TRBV9 with TRBJ2-7; 7 positions match TRBD2. The CDR3 length is 13 residues. Germline V gives CDR1 SGDLS, CDR2 YYNGEE. The V and J ends lost 3 bases and 3 bases, in that order; junction bases with no gene match: 3.

The chain employs TRBV5-1 and TRBJ2-7; D not certain. CDR3 size: 14 residues. Germline CDR1 is SGHRS and CDR2 is YFSETQ. Trimming took off 0 bases at V and 6 bases at J, with 13 bases between the two ends. The CDR3 DNA reads TGCGCCAGCAGCTTGGGTCAACCCCCGGGCGAGCAGTACTTC. This gives the protein CASSLGQPPGEQYF.

This sequence joins TRBV6-5 and TRBJ2-7, with 9 positions matching TRBD1. This CDR3 is 16 amino acids long. J lost 6 bases, V lost 2 bases, and 11 bases had no gene match. In germline, CDR1 is MNHEY, CDR2 SVGAGI. CDR3 nucleotides: TGTGCCAGCAGTTACCGCCCCCCCGACAGGGGGTCCGAGCAGTACTTC. As protein: CASSYRPPDRGSEQYF.

J is TRBJ1-5 and V is TRBV2; D possibly corresponds to TRBD1 (6 bases). The V gene's germline CDR1 is SNHLY and CDR2 FYNNEI. The CDR3 is 17 amino acids. The V end lost 7 bases, the J end lost 0 bases, and 19 bases lay between the germline ends. The CDR3 sequence: CASKREQGDGSNQPQHF. The DNA for the CDR3 is TGTGCCAGCAAGCGGGAACAGGGAGACGGTAGCAATCAGCCCCAGCATTTT.

The chain combines TRBV6-5 with TRBJ2-7; 9 bases fit TRBD1. Unmatched junction bases numbered 5, after V lost 5 bases and J lost 0 bases. Germline V gives CDR1 MNHEY, CDR2 SVGAGI. There are 15 residues in the CDR3. The DNA for the CDR3 is TGTGCCAGCAGTCACGGGGACAGGGACTCCTACGAGCAGTACTTC. This encodes CASSHGDRDSYEQYF.

The CDR3 nucleotides read TGTGCCAGCAGCAGACGACAGGGGGCGCGGGAAAAACTGTTTTTT. Its protein product is CASSRRQGAREKLFF. The genes are TRBV5-8 and TRBJ1-4; 10 bases line up with TRBD1. The length of the CDR3 is 15 residues. Germline CDR1 reads SGHTS; CDR2 reads YDEGEE. Unmatched junction bases numbered 8, after V lost 4 bases and J lost 8 bases.

V gene TRBV5-1 combines with J gene TRBJ2-2; tentative D call: TRBD1 (6 bases). CDR1 and CDR2 from the germline V gene are SGHRS and YFSETQ. CDR3 length: 16 amino acids. Trimming removed 3 bases at V and 0 bases at J, with 12 bases between. The CDR3 nucleotides read TGCGCCAGCAGCTCGACAGGTATCGCGAACACCGGGGAGCTGTTTTTT. It codes for CASSSTGIANTGELFF. Drawing the rest from reference TRBV5-1 and TRBJ2-2, the complete variable domain is KAGVTQTPRYLIKTRGQQVTLSCSPISGHRSVSWYQQTPGQGLQFLFEYFSETQRNKGNFPGRFSGRQFSNSRSEMNVSTLELGDSALYLCASSSTGIANTGELFFGEGSRLTVL.

The chain carries TRBV6-1 and TRBJ1-1, with D possibly TRBD1 on 6 matching bases. This CDR3 is built from 17 residues. Germline CDR1 reads MNHNS; CDR2 reads SASEGT. Trimming cost V 4 bases and J 0 bases, with 18 bases left between them. The CDR3 nucleotides are TGTGCCAGCAGTGGGGGGGGCGGGTACGTATTGAACACTGAAGCTTTCTTT. This codes for CASSGGGGYVLNTEAFF.

This clone was seen a handful of times. The chain uses TRBV5-4 and TRBJ2-5; 7 positions agree with TRBD1. Unmatched junction bases numbered 6, after V lost 2 bases and J lost 5 bases. The CDR3 is 14 amino acids. Germline V CDR1 and CDR2: SGHNT, YYREEE (reference sequence). CDR3 in amino acids: CASSFTGDRETQYF. The CDR3 DNA reads as TGTGCCAGCAGCTTTACAGGGGATCGGGAGACCCAGTACTTC.